Shown below are 15 T cell receptor beta chains from a single sample sequenced in a study of neurological immune-mediated disorders. TCRdb re-called the 5' RACE reads through MiXCR, storing one row per CDR3 protein. Of under 20,000 distinct CDR3 sequences listed, about 2.6% were seen once; the top ten hold 5% to 6%. The material sequenced was PBMCs. The receptors originated from a woman aged 18-30 years with multiple sclerosis.

The table lists this clonotype with many counts. The V call is TRBV28, the J call TRBJ1-1, with 11 positions matching TRBD1. Germline V lookup: CDR1 MDHEN, CDR2 SYDVKM. This CDR3 comprises 20 residues. V lost 6 bases to trimming and J lost 4 bases; unmatched junction nucleotides: 22. The DNA of the CDR3 is TGTGCCAGCAGCTTGACAGGGGGACAGGGGGGTGGACTGACGAGCACTGAAGCTTTCTTT. Its translation: CASSLTGGQGGGLTSTEAFF.

A word on this clonotype: A much larger clone lies one base from this, so it may be a read error. The genes are TRBV28 and TRBJ2-3; a weak D match, TRBD1 (6 bases). CDR3 length equals 15 residues. The V gene's germline CDR1 is MDHEN and CDR2 SYDVKM. Between the trimmed V and J ends, which lost 5 bases and 2 bases, there was a span of 14 bases. The CDR3: CASSQTDSTTDTQYF. CDR3 sequence (DNA): TGTGCCAGCAGTCAGACGGACAGCACCACAGATACGCAGTATTTT.

This clonotype rates as medium-sized. The rearrangement links TRBV12-3 or TRBV12-4 to TRBJ1-1; D unresolved. This CDR3 is 13 amino acids long. Trimming removed 1 base from V and 1 base from J, with 4 bases in between. CDR3 coding DNA: TGTGCCAGCAGTTTAGGGTCGAACACTGAAGCTTTCTTT. Amino acid sequence: CASSLGSNTEAFF.

This clonotype was detected only a few times. The chain carries TRBV5-1 and TRBJ2-1; D uncertain. V was shortened by 2 bases and J by 8 bases, with 8 bases between the two germline ends. The CDR3 is 12 amino acids. Germline loops: CDR1 SGHRS, CDR2 YFSETQ. This chain's CDR3 is CASSLVRYEQFF. DNA for the CDR3: TGCGCCAGCAGCTTAGTGAGGTATGAGCAGTTCTTC.

Ten or more counts support this clonotype. CDR3 in amino acids: CASSLTGTAPRPQHF. CDR3 nucleotides: TGTGCCAGCAGTTTAACCGGGACAGCACCCAGGCCCCAGCATTTT. V is TRBV27 and J is TRBJ1-5; 7 bases match TRBD1. The germline V gene has CDR1 MNHEY and CDR2 SMNVEV (reference sequence). CDR3 length: 15 residues. Trimming took 2 bases from V and 9 from J; bases not matched to a gene: 10.

This clonotype was seen at least ten times. The chain uses TRBV20-1 and TRBJ2-1; TRBD2 agrees at 10 bases. V shed 0 bases, J shed 4 bases, and the junction held 3 bases outside the gene matches. Germline V gene lookup returns CDR1 DFQATT and CDR2 SNEGSKA (reference sequence). The CDR3 has 15 amino acids. The CDR3 nucleotides are TGCAGTGCTAGAGACCTAGCGGGAGATTACAATGAGCAGTTCTTC. Its protein is CSARDLAGDYNEQFF.

This clonotype was seen ten or more times. The chain carries TRBV12-3 or TRBV12-4 and TRBJ2-2; the D call may be TRBD1 or TRBD2 (5 bases each). This CDR3 region has 14 residues. V was trimmed by 7 bases and J by 5 bases, leaving 14 bases between them. CDR3 nucleotides: TGTGCCAGCACCACCGGGACGGAGACCGGGGAGCTGTTTTTT. It yields the protein CASTTGTETGELFF.

This clonotype was seen ten or more times. Sequence at one end of the junction differs from germline and may be a read error. This chain links TRBV2 with TRBJ1-5; possible D gene TRBD1, 5 bases. Germline V gene data show CDR1 as SNHLY and CDR2 as FYNNEI. The CDR3 loop spans 15 amino acids. The CDR3 bases are TGTGCCAGCAGTGCCAGGGATCGTAACAATCAGCCCCAGAATTTT. Encoded protein: CASSARDRNNQPQNF. Complete variable domain (other parts from reference TRBV2 and TRBJ1-5): EPEVTQTPSHQVTQMGQEVILRCVPISNHLYFYWYRQILGQKVEFLVSFYNNEISEKSEIFDDQFSVERPDGSNFTLKIRSTKLEDSAMYFCASSARDRNNQPQNFGDGTRLSIL.

This clonotype was seen repeatedly, ten times or more. The rearrangement joins TRBV5-6 to TRBJ2-7; 9 nucleotides align to TRBD1. Per germline, CDR1 SGHDT and CDR2 YYEEEE. Unmatched junction bases numbered 15, after V lost 3 bases and J lost 8 bases. This CDR3 comprises 16 residues. CDR3 coding DNA: TGTGCCAGCAGCTCCCTGTTTGGGACAGGGACGATGAAGCAGTACTTC. Encoded protein: CASSSLFGTGTMKQYF.

This clonotype was observed many times. The rearrangement links TRBV6-5 to TRBJ2-7; D perhaps matches TRBD2 (5 bases). The CDR3 runs to 15 residues. V lost 0 bases and J lost 1, with 10 bases in between. Germline V CDR1 and CDR2: MNHEY, SVGAGI. The CDR3 DNA sequence: TGTGCCAGCAGTTACTCCGGGCCGGGATCCTACGAGCAGTACTTC. Translated: CASSYSGPGSYEQYF.

This clonotype was seen ten or more times. J is TRBJ2-5 and V is TRBV20-1, with D tentatively TRBD2 (5 bases). Trimming cost V 3 bases and J 2 bases, with 13 bases left between them. This CDR3 has 14 residues. The germline V gene has CDR1 DFQATT and CDR2 SNEGSKA (reference sequence). CDR3 DNA sequence: TGCAGTGCTAGGACCGGGGAGAAGCAAGAGACCCAGTACTTC. Amino acid sequence: CSARTGEKQETQYF.

The chain combines TRBV18 with TRBJ1-2; D gene uncertain. This CDR3 has 13 residues. Germline assignment: CDR1 KGHSH and CDR2 LQKENI. Trimming cost V 3 bases and J 2 bases, with 7 bases left between them. CDR3 sequence reads: CASSPDRNYGYTF. Here the CDR3 DNA reads TGTGCCAGCTCACCGGATAGGAACTATGGCTACACCTTC. The whole variable domain, filled in from reference TRBV18 and TRBJ1-2, reads NAGVMQNPRHLVRRRGQEARLRCSPMKGHSHVYWYRQLPEEGLKFMVYLQKENIIDESGMPKERFSAEFPKEGPSILRIQQVVRGDSAAYFCASSPDRNYGYTFGSGTRLTVV.

This clonotype was seen many times. CDR3 sequence (DNA): TGCGCCAGCAGCTCTGATTGGGGACAGTCCTCCTACGAGCAGTACTTC. This sequence encodes CASSSDWGQSSYEQYF. This chain uses TRBV5-1 with TRBJ2-7, with 7 bases matching TRBD1. From germline, CDR1 is SGHRS and CDR2 YFSETQ. Trimming at V came to 3 bases and at J to 0 bases, leaving 9 bases not matched to a gene. The CDR3 is 16 residues long.

This clonotype was seen repeatedly, ten times or more. The chain joins TRBV7-9 to TRBJ2-3; D ambiguous. Trimming pared 6 bases from V and 1 base from J, leaving 17 bases between. Germline CDR1 is SEHNR and CDR2 is FQNEAQ (reference sequence). CDR3 length: 16 amino acids. Here the CDR3 reads CASSRSLEWRTDTQYF. Here the CDR3 DNA reads TGTGCCAGCAGTCGGAGCTTGGAGTGGCGCACAGATACGCAGTATTTT.

This clonotype was seen ten or more times. The rearrangement links TRBV7-6 to TRBJ2-5; TRBD2 agrees at 9 bases. V lost 1 base and J lost 1; bases outside the gene matches: 4. This CDR3 comprises 16 residues. Looked up from germline, CDR1 is SGHVS and CDR2 is FNYEAQ. CDR3 residues: CASSLDWRGGQETQYF. The CDR3 region has the DNA TGTGCCAGCAGCTTAGATTGGCGGGGGGGCCAAGAGACCCAGTACTTC.